Listed below are T cell receptor beta chains from one sample, sequenced in a study of read filtering for tumor transcriptome and immune sequencing. From the reads, TCRdb called clonotypes with MiXCR, one entry per CDR3 protein. The table has over 90,000 distinct CDR3 sequences, roughly a fifth seen once; the top ten hold approximately 10%. The sample was a population of CD138-negative cells sorted from bone marrow. Source of these receptors: a donor aged 40 or over with multiple myeloma. Both conserved end residues are part of each CDR3. A D gene is named only where the DNA matches it firmly. Only part of the rows carry a size: once, few, many, or a class if the clone is expanded.

v_gene: TRBV6-2/TRBV6-3; d_gene: NA; abundance: few; j_gene: TRBJ1-5; CDR3nt: TGTGCCAGCAGTTATGTGGGGAGTAATCAGCCCCAGCATTTT; CDR3aa: CASSYVGSNQPQHF
v_gene: TRBV5-6; d_gene: NA; abundance: few; j_gene: TRBJ1-4; CDR3nt: TGTGCCAGCAGTCACAGATCGACTAATGAAAAACTGTTTTTT; CDR3aa: CASSHRSTNEKLFF
v_gene: TRBV20-1; d_gene: TRBD2; abundance: once; j_gene: TRBJ2-5; CDR3nt: TGCAGTGCTAGCGGGGGGGCTTTGTATGAGACCCAGTACTTC; CDR3aa: CSASGGALYETQYF
v_gene: TRBV7-3; d_gene: TRBD1; abundance: many; j_gene: TRBJ1-1; CDR3nt: TGTGCCAGCAGCACCAGTCGACAGGGTGAAGCTTTCTTT; CDR3aa: CASSTSRQGEAFF
v_gene: TRBV11-1; d_gene: NA; abundance: NA; j_gene: TRBJ2-2; CDR3nt: TGTGCCAGCAGCTATCACAGGGTCAACGGGGAGCTGTTTTTT; CDR3aa: CASSYHRVNGELFF
v_gene: TRBV5-1; d_gene: NA; abundance: few; j_gene: TRBJ1-5; CDR3nt: TGCGCCAGCAGCTTGGACACCGGATCTGGCCAGCCCCAGCATTTT; CDR3aa: CASSLDTGSGQPQHF
v_gene: TRBV6-6; d_gene: TRBD2; abundance: many; j_gene: TRBJ2-1; CDR3nt: TGTGCCAGCAGCCGACGGGGGGTGACACCCCAGGAGCAGTTCTTC; CDR3aa: CASSRRGVTPQEQFF
v_gene: TRBV28; d_gene: TRBD1; abundance: many; j_gene: TRBJ2-1; CDR3nt: TGTGCCAGCAGTTTTGCAGGGGGCAATGAGCAGTTCTTC; CDR3aa: CASSFAGGNEQFF
v_gene: TRBV28; d_gene: TRBD2; abundance: many; j_gene: TRBJ2-5; CDR3nt: TGTGCCAGCAGTTTTGGGGCTAGCGGGAGCCAAGAGACCCAGTACTTC; CDR3aa: CASSFGASGSQETQYF
v_gene: TRBV12-3/TRBV12-4; d_gene: NA; abundance: few; j_gene: TRBJ1-3; CDR3nt: TGTGCCACTCGGACCCTAGGAAACACCATATATTTT; CDR3aa: CATRTLGNTIYF
v_gene: TRBV5-1; d_gene: TRBD1; abundance: few; j_gene: TRBJ1-1; CDR3nt: TGCGCCAGCTCTTCCTCGACAGGGGGCGAAGCTTTCTTT; CDR3aa: CASSSSTGGEAFF
v_gene: TRBV3-1; d_gene: TRBD2; abundance: many; j_gene: TRBJ2-5; CDR3nt: TGTGCCAGCAGCCACTCCCCACTAGCGGGGGGGCAGGAGACCCAGTACTTC; CDR3aa: CASSHSPLAGGQETQYF
v_gene: TRBV5-1; d_gene: NA; abundance: few; j_gene: TRBJ2-3; CDR3nt: TGCGCCAGCAGCTTGGCGTGGGATCCAGCAGATACGCAGTATTTT; CDR3aa: CASSLAWDPADTQYF
v_gene: TRBV29-1; d_gene: NA; abundance: many; j_gene: TRBJ2-1; CDR3nt: TGCAGCGTTGGGAGGGACACCTACAATGAGCAGTTCTTC; CDR3aa: CSVGRDTYNEQFF
v_gene: TRBV5-1; d_gene: TRBD1; abundance: medium-sized; j_gene: TRBJ2-7; CDR3nt: TGCGCCAGCAGCTCCCGACAGGGTAACTACGAGCAGTACTTC; CDR3aa: CASSSRQGNYEQYF
v_gene: TRBV7-9; d_gene: NA; abundance: many; j_gene: TRBJ2-1; CDR3nt: TGTGCCAGCAGCTTAGAAGTGGGATTATACAATGAGCAGTTCTTC; CDR3aa: CASSLEVGLYNEQFF
v_gene: TRBV12-3/TRBV12-4; d_gene: NA; abundance: many; j_gene: TRBJ2-5; CDR3nt: TGTGCCAGCAGTTTAAGGGTCGGCGCAATGGAGACCCAGTACTTC; CDR3aa: CASSLRVGAMETQYF
v_gene: TRBV7-6; d_gene: NA; abundance: many; j_gene: TRBJ2-2; CDR3nt: TGTGCCAGCAGACTCAGGGGGAACACCGGGGAGCTGTTTTTT; CDR3aa: CASRLRGNTGELFF
v_gene: TRBV28; d_gene: TRBD1; abundance: many; j_gene: TRBJ2-7; CDR3nt: TGTGCCAGCAGTGCCTCCCCCGGGACAGGCGCCCACGAGCAGTACTTC; CDR3aa: CASSASPGTGAHEQYF
v_gene: TRBV20-1; d_gene: NA; abundance: NA; j_gene: TRBJ1-4; CDR3nt: TGCAGTGCTATGTGGACGGATAATGAAAAACTGTTTTTT; CDR3aa: CSAMWTDNEKLFF
v_gene: TRBV6-5; d_gene: NA; abundance: NA; j_gene: TRBJ1-6; CDR3nt: TGTGCCAGCAGTCCCCGGACGGCAATTATCTCCGGTTATAATTCACCCCTCCACTTT; CDR3aa: CASSPRTAIISGYNSPLHF
v_gene: TRBV20-1; d_gene: TRBD2; abundance: NA; j_gene: TRBJ2-1; CDR3nt: TGCAGTGCTCCGCCTAGCCGGGGGGGGGCCAGGAATGAGCAGTTCTTC; CDR3aa: CSAPPSRGGARNEQFF
v_gene: TRBV2; d_gene: NA; abundance: many; j_gene: TRBJ2-2; CDR3nt: TGTGCCAGCAGTGCTGGAAGGAACGCGAACACCGGGGAGCTGTTTTTT; CDR3aa: CASSAGRNANTGELFF
v_gene: TRBV25-1; d_gene: NA; abundance: many; j_gene: TRBJ1-4; CDR3nt: TGTGCCAGCACCACCTCACAGGGCGTTAATGAAAAACTGTTTTTT; CDR3aa: CASTTSQGVNEKLFF
v_gene: TRBV29-1; d_gene: TRBD1; abundance: many; j_gene: TRBJ1-2; CDR3nt: TGCAGCGTTGGGAGGGCAGGGGGGATGACTAACTATGGCTACACCTTC; CDR3aa: CSVGRAGGMTNYGYTF
v_gene: TRBV15; d_gene: NA; abundance: many; j_gene: TRBJ2-5; CDR3nt: TGTGCCACCAGCAGAGATAACGGGGGAGAGACCCAGTACTTC; CDR3aa: CATSRDNGGETQYF
v_gene: TRBV7-3; d_gene: NA; abundance: NA; j_gene: TRBJ1-5; CDR3nt: TGTGCCAGCAGCTTACAAAACAATCAGCCCCAGCATTTT; CDR3aa: CASSLQNNQPQHF
v_gene: TRBV7-9; d_gene: NA; abundance: many; j_gene: TRBJ1-1; CDR3nt: TGTGCCAGCAGCTTCCGGTCGGGGAAAAGCACTGAAGCTTTCTTT; CDR3aa: CASSFRSGKSTEAFF
v_gene: TRBV5-1; d_gene: NA; abundance: NA; j_gene: TRBJ1-2; CDR3nt: TGCGCCAGCAGCTTAGCGTGGGAAGGAGATGGCTACACCTTC; CDR3aa: CASSLAWEGDGYTF
v_gene: TRBV2; d_gene: TRBD2; abundance: many; j_gene: TRBJ2-5; CDR3nt: TGTGCCAGCAGCGCGGTTAGCGGGGAACAAGAGACCCAGTACTTC; CDR3aa: CASSAVSGEQETQYF
v_gene: TRBV20-1; d_gene: TRBD2; abundance: many; j_gene: TRBJ2-7; CDR3nt: TGCAGTGCTAGAGATCCTAGCGGGGGGGGCTACGAGCAGTACTTC; CDR3aa: CSARDPSGGGYEQYF
v_gene: TRBV28; d_gene: NA; abundance: many; j_gene: TRBJ1-5; CDR3nt: TGTGCCAGCAGTTTAGCCGGGTACAATCAGCCCCAGCATTTT; CDR3aa: CASSLAGYNQPQHF
v_gene: TRBV19; d_gene: NA; abundance: few; j_gene: TRBJ2-2; CDR3nt: TGTGCCACCCGAGGTGGGGGTGGGGAGCTGTTTTTT; CDR3aa: CATRGGGGELFF
v_gene: TRBV11-2; d_gene: TRBD2; abundance: NA; j_gene: TRBJ2-7; CDR3nt: TGTGCCAGCAGCTTAGACCCGGGGGGGGACGAGCAGTACTTC; CDR3aa: CASSLDPGGDEQYF
v_gene: TRBV30; d_gene: NA; abundance: NA; j_gene: TRBJ1-3; CDR3nt: TGTGCCTGGAGTCTGGGGGACACCATATATTTT; CDR3aa: CAWSLGDTIYF
v_gene: TRBV5-1; d_gene: TRBD1; abundance: NA; j_gene: TRBJ2-7; CDR3nt: TGCGTCAGCAGCCCCGCATCACAGGGGGGTGGCGAGCAGTACTTC; CDR3aa: CVSSPASQGGGEQYF
v_gene: TRBV18; d_gene: NA; abundance: many; j_gene: TRBJ1-6; CDR3nt: TGTGCCAGCTCTTATCGTAGGGCAGGGGTGAACTCACCCCTCCACTTT; CDR3aa: CASSYRRAGVNSPLHF
v_gene: TRBV6-2/TRBV6-3; d_gene: NA; abundance: many; j_gene: TRBJ2-7; CDR3nt: TGTGCCAGCAGTTACACCCCGGGGGATTACGAGCAGTACTTC; CDR3aa: CASSYTPGDYEQYF
v_gene: TRBV6-5; d_gene: TRBD1; abundance: many; j_gene: TRBJ1-1; CDR3nt: TGTGCCAGCAGTTACAGGGGGCGCGGGTCTGAAGCTTTCTTT; CDR3aa: CASSYRGRGSEAFF
v_gene: TRBV14; d_gene: NA; abundance: NA; j_gene: TRBJ2-7; CDR3nt: TGTGCCGGCAGCCAAACCGTCTCCTACGAGCAGTACTTC; CDR3aa: CAGSQTVSYEQYF
v_gene: TRBV7-2; d_gene: NA; abundance: few; j_gene: TRBJ2-2; CDR3nt: TGTGCCAGCAGCCCGAACCCAATTAGCGCAAACACCGGGGGGCTGTTTTTT; CDR3aa: CASSPNPISANTGGLFF
v_gene: TRBV11-2; d_gene: NA; abundance: NA; j_gene: TRBJ1-5; CDR3nt: TGTGCCAGCAGCTTAGGGTATAATAGCAATCAGCCCCAGCATTTT; CDR3aa: CASSLGYNSNQPQHF
v_gene: TRBV12-3/TRBV12-4; d_gene: TRBD2; abundance: many; j_gene: TRBJ2-1; CDR3nt: TGTGCCATAGCTCAGGGCGGGGGGGCGTACAATGAGCAGTTCTTC; CDR3aa: CAIAQGGGAYNEQFF
v_gene: TRBV20-1; d_gene: NA; abundance: many; j_gene: TRBJ1-1; CDR3nt: TGCAGTGCTAGAGATCGGGTGAAGGGGAACACTGAAGCTTTCTTT; CDR3aa: CSARDRVKGNTEAFF
v_gene: TRBV15; d_gene: TRBD2; abundance: NA; j_gene: TRBJ2-1; CDR3nt: TGTGCCACCAGCAGAGATCCTGGGCTAGCGGGGGGAAAGCAGTTCTTC; CDR3aa: CATSRDPGLAGGKQFF
v_gene: TRBV5-5; d_gene: NA; abundance: many; j_gene: TRBJ2-1; CDR3nt: TGTGCCAGCAGCTTGGATGTGGGGTCCAGCTCCTACAATGAGCAGTTCTTC; CDR3aa: CASSLDVGSSSYNEQFF
v_gene: TRBV11-2; d_gene: TRBD1; abundance: many; j_gene: TRBJ2-2; CDR3nt: TGTGCCAGCAGGGTGACAGGGGGCGCCTCATCCGGGGAGCTGTTTTTT; CDR3aa: CASRVTGGASSGELFF
v_gene: TRBV28; d_gene: TRBD2; abundance: many; j_gene: TRBJ2-4; CDR3nt: TGTGCCAGCAGGAGAGCGGGGGACAACATTCAGTACTTC; CDR3aa: CASRRAGDNIQYF
v_gene: TRBV9; d_gene: NA; abundance: many; j_gene: TRBJ1-1; CDR3nt: TGTGCCAGCAGCAGCTCGTGGGCGGGGCGAACTGAAGCTTTCTTT; CDR3aa: CASSSSWAGRTEAFF
v_gene: TRBV21-1; d_gene: NA; abundance: NA; j_gene: TRBJ2-1; CDR3nt: TGTGCCAGCAGCAAACAGACCGACAGGGACCCGTCGGGAGGCTCCTACAATGGGCAGTTCTTC; CDR3aa: CASSKQTDRDPSGGSYNGQFF
v_gene: TRBV20-1; d_gene: TRBD2; abundance: many; j_gene: TRBJ2-3; CDR3nt: TGCAGTGCAGCGGGGGCCACAGATACGCAGTATTTT; CDR3aa: CSAAGATDTQYF
v_gene: TRBV27; d_gene: NA; abundance: few; j_gene: TRBJ2-7; CDR3nt: TGTGCCAGCAGCCCTCGTTGGAGCTCCTACGAGCAGTACTTC; CDR3aa: CASSPRWSSYEQYF
v_gene: TRBV7-6; d_gene: NA; abundance: many; j_gene: TRBJ1-1; CDR3nt: TGTGCCAGCAGCTTAGGGGGGCTGACTGAAGCTTTCTTT; CDR3aa: CASSLGGLTEAFF